These T cell receptor beta chains were read from a single sample in a study of blood T cell repertoires in COVID-19. This table comes from immunoSEQ multiplex PCR, and its TCRdb copy is limited to in-frame clones, with some not included. The sample includes under 85,000 clones, roughly 87% of them seen just once. Sequencing was performed on peripheral blood. All receptors come from a woman of 80 years or more with active or convalescent COVID-19. Both conserved end residues are part of each CDR3. A D gene is named only where the DNA matches it firmly. Clone sizes are given selectively: once, few, many, or a class where the clone is expanded.

size,V,D,J,DNA,CDR3
NA,TRBV30,NA,TRBJ1-5,TGTGCCTGGAGTGTTGCCGGGTCTGGCAATCAGCCCCAGCATTTT,CAWSVAGSGNQPQHF
NA,TRBV27,NA,TRBJ2-3,TGTGCCAGCAGTTTTCGTGATACGCAGTATTTT,CASSFRDTQYF
NA,TRBV6-5,TRBD1,TRBJ1-6,TGTGCCAGCAGGGTGGGACAGGGCCCTTCACCCCTCCACTTT,CASRVGQGPSPLHF
NA,TRBV29-1,TRBD1,TRBJ2-7,TGCAGCGTTGAAGGGGGACAGGGATACCACGAGCAGTACTTC,CSVEGGQGYHEQYF
few,TRBV10-2,NA,TRBJ1-1,TGCGCCAGCGGCTCCGGGGGGGCCGAAGCTTTCTTT,CASGSGGAEAFF
NA,TRBV5-1,NA,TRBJ1-3,TGCGCCAGCAGCTTTTCGGGGTCCTCTGGAAACACCATATATTTT,CASSFSGSSGNTIYF
NA,TRBV24-1,TRBD1,TRBJ2-5,TGTGCCACCAGTGATCGGACAGGGGGGGAGACCCAGTACTTC,CATSDRTGGETQYF
NA,TRBV14,NA,TRBJ2-4,TGTGCCAGCAGCCCTTACGGGAACCTGATTCAGTACTTC,CASSPYGNLIQYF
NA,TRBV14,TRBD1,TRBJ1-4,TGTGCCAGCAGCCTACGATCAGGGGGCAGGACTAATGAAAAACTGTTTTTT,CASSLRSGGRTNEKLFF
few,TRBV13,TRBD2,TRBJ2-3,TGTGCCAGCAGCCGGAGGGGTAGCGGGAGTGGGACAGATACGCAGTATTTT,CASSRRGSGSGTDTQYF
NA,TRBV5-1,TRBD1,TRBJ2-1,TGCGCCAGCGCCCTGGACCGGACAGGGCCCCACAATGAGCAGTTCTTC,CASALDRTGPHNEQFF
NA,TRBV12-3/TRBV12-4,TRBD1,TRBJ2-7,TGTGCCAGCAGTTTTGGGACAGACTACGAGCAGTACTTC,CASSFGTDYEQYF
NA,TRBV7-6,NA,TRBJ1-4,TGTGCCAGCAGCCCTTCGACAGTCTGCTGTGAAAAACTGTTTTTT,CASSPSTVCCEKLFF
NA,TRBV18,NA,TRBJ1-6,TGTGCCAGCTCACGGATACGGGAGGCGAATTCACCCCTCCACTTT,CASSRIREANSPLHF
NA,TRBV6-5,NA,TRBJ1-4,TGTGCCAGCAGTTCGACAGCAACTAATGAAAAACTGTTTTTT,CASSSTATNEKLFF
NA,TRBV28,NA,TRBJ1-4,TGTGCCAGCAGTTTACCAGGGCTCAGTGGAGATGAAAAACTGTTTTTT,CASSLPGLSGDEKLFF
NA,TRBV9,TRBD2,TRBJ2-3,TGTGCCAGCAGCGCCCGCATAGCGGGGGGTAGTACAGATACGCAGTATTTT,CASSARIAGGSTDTQYF
NA,TRBV18,NA,TRBJ1-3,TGTGCCAGCTCACCGGGGGCGGTTGGAAACACCATATATTTT,CASSPGAVGNTIYF